What follows describes a single TCR beta chain. Its antigen remains unidentified. Base quality data are lacking; no much larger clone is found one base away. These data are taken from a study of sequential checkpoint blockade in melanoma (dated by TCRdb to the late 2010s). For context, the study as a whole: Patients were randomized 1:1 to first-line nivolumab followed by ipilimumab (arm A) or ipilimumab followed by nivolumab (arm B). Maintenance nivolumab came after each of the two trial sequences.

TCRbeta CDR3 regions were immunosequenced from genomic DNA with the immunoSEQ Assay. Before high-throughput sequencing, genomic DNA was amplified using bias-controlled multiplex PCR. In the authors' own workflow: To quantify the absolute abundance of each unique TCRbeta CDR3 region, the sequences were collapsed and filtered. Clonality, defined as 1 minus Pielou's evenness, was calculated using only productive rearrangements. A previously published method was used to identify clones with significantly greater frequencies in on-treatment samples than in baseline samples. Here the immuneACCESS table is served through TCRdb, limited to in-frame sequences with V and J called. Missing clones are a known gap in these copies; in checked studies unresolved V genes cover under half, and the rest lacks a known reason. Clonal size and the V and J genes are those of that table, whereas D and trimming came from the DNA. The sample table records more than 9,000 clones; about three quarters of these occur just once. The ten largest clones represent approximately 50% of the sample.

V lost 3 bases and J lost 4 bases; the stretch between them is 13 bases long. CDR1 is given as SGHTA and CDR2 as FQGTGA, both from the germline V gene. The CDR3 sequence holds 16 residues, the cysteine and phenylalanine included. CDR3 DNA only is kept here, 48 bases in frame from base 1. Here is what the overall study found, with its caveats: The response-prediction model combining TCR metrics and mutation burden needs validation in larger, independent patient cohorts.

The treatment or condition label of this sample denotes: randomized to nivolumab then ipilimumab (arm A) or the reverse (arm B). None of the trial patients had been given prior DNA-damaging chemotherapy. On a FACS Aria II flow cytometer, live CD3+CD8+ cells that were negative for CD19 and CD56 were sorted from thawed PBMCs. Samples were obtained from patients with melanoma enrolled in CheckMate 064, a randomized, open-label phase II trial of sequential checkpoint blockade. Leukapheresis was used to collect peripheral blood mononuclear cells, which were then purified with Ficoll-Paque and frozen in human serum with roughly 10% DMSO. Right after sorting, the blood CD3+CD8+ cells were verified to be >95% pure, and DNA extraction followed.

Sample: CD8+ T cells sorted from blood (inferred from file names), taken from a patient given nivolumab and ipilimumab in sequence. This TCR was recovered from a human donor with melanoma. The V and J genes are TRBV7-3 and TRBJ2-6; matching of 5 bases hints at TRBD2 as the D gene. The nucleotides read TGTGCCAGCAGCTTGGCCAGAACGGGGGGGGCCAACGTCCTGACTTTC. The encoded protein is CASSLARTGGANVLTF.